The 30 T cell receptor beta chains in this list originate from one sample, sequenced in a study of regulatory T cells. The PCR used 52 TRBV and 13 TRBJ primers. Sequencing was performed with immunoSEQ multiplex PCR; in TCRdb, only in-frame clones are kept and a portion is missing. This sample has 10,000 or so clones; nearly 85% occur once, and the top ten carry about 10%. Sequencing was performed on CD8+ T cells sorted from blood. All receptors derive from a young adult with CD3G deficiency.

The rearrangement uses TRBV6-1 and TRBJ1-2; 11 nucleotides match TRBD1. The CDR3 sequence is 15 residues long. Germline V lookup: CDR1 MNHNS, CDR2 SASEGT. J was trimmed by 4 bases and V by 2 bases; bases with no gene match: 3. CDR3 nucleotide sequence: TGTGCCAGCAGTGAAATCGGGACAGGGGGCTATGGCTACACCTTC. It codes for CASSEIGTGGYGYTF.

This clone was observed a handful of times. The rearrangement joins TRBV19 to TRBJ2-7, with TRBD2 as a possible D gene (6 bases). Germline CDR1 LNHDA, CDR2 SQIVND (reference sequence). The CDR3 loop spans 13 amino acids. Trimming took off 6 bases at V and 6 bases at J, with 15 bases between the two ends. The CDR3: CASSPANGGEQYF. For the CDR3, the DNA is TGTGCCAGTAGCCCCGCGAACGGGGGCGAGCAGTACTTC.

The chain links TRBV7-9 to TRBJ1-4, with 11 positions matching TRBD1. The CDR3 loop spans 15 amino acids. Germline V gene sequence: CDR1 SEHNR, CDR2 FQNEAQ (reference sequence). The ends lost 5 bases at V and 8 bases at J; junction bases unmatched: 7. The CDR3 sequence: CASSGPGQGEEKLFF. The CDR3 DNA reads as TGTGCCAGCAGCGGTCCGGGACAGGGGGAGGAAAAACTGTTTTTT.

This rearrangement joins TRBV6-1 to TRBJ2-2; either TRBD1 or TRBD2 may fit D (5 bases each). The CDR3 totals 15 residues. Germline CDR1 is MNHNS and CDR2 is SASEGT. Between the trimmed V and J ends, which lost 6 bases and 7 bases, there was a span of 18 bases. The CDR3 DNA follows: TGTGCCAGCAGAACCAACGAGGGGATGAGCGGGGAGCTGTTTTTT. Translating it yields CASRTNEGMSGELFF.

V usage is TRBV27 and J usage is TRBJ2-3, with D possibly being TRBD2 (6 bases). The V and J ends lost 6 bases and 4 bases respectively, with 11 bases between them. CDR3 length: 13 amino acids. Germline values: CDR1 MNHEY, CDR2 SMNVEV (reference sequence). This chain's CDR3 is CASSQWGADTQYF. The DNA of the CDR3 is TGTGCCAGCAGCCAATGGGGGGCAGATACGCAGTATTTT.

The chain carries TRBV6-1 and TRBJ2-1; D possibly corresponds to TRBD2 (6 bases). Germline lookup yields CDR1 MNHNS and CDR2 SASEGT. Trimming took off 2 bases at V and 8 bases at J, with 19 bases between the two ends. There are 16 residues in the CDR3. The CDR3 protein is CASSETSWGGADEQFF. DNA for the CDR3: TGTGCCAGCAGTGAAACTAGTTGGGGCGGGGCGGATGAGCAGTTCTTC.

V usage is TRBV28 and J usage is TRBJ1-4, with TRBD1 matching over 7 bases. CDR3 size: 17 residues. Germline CDR1 and CDR2: MDHEN and SYDVKM. V dropped 4 bases and J dropped 0; count of bases not matched to a gene: 8. This CDR3 reads CASSSTGALATNEKLFF. DNA of the CDR3: TGTGCCAGCAGTTCTACAGGGGCTCTTGCAACTAATGAAAAACTGTTTTTT.

The chain is built from TRBV28 and TRBJ1-5; TRBD1 agrees at 7 bases. Germline lookup yields CDR1 MDHEN and CDR2 SYDVKM. Losses at the gene ends were 4 bases for V and 0 bases for J; bases not matched to a gene: 3. The CDR3 consists of 15 residues. CDR3 sequence (DNA): TGTGCCAGCAGTTCGGGACAGTTTAGCAATCAGCCCCAGCATTTT. Its protein is CASSSGQFSNQPQHF.

The chain carries TRBV7-9 and TRBJ2-5; D is unclear. The DNA end is a closer match to TRBJ2-7, so the J assignment may be wrong. The CDR3 covers 12 residues. Germline-derived CDR1 and CDR2 are SEHNR and FQNEAQ (reference sequence). This CDR3 is CASSKGSNEQYF. CDR3 in DNA: TGTGCCAGCAGTAAGGGCTCTAACGAGCAGTACTTC.

The gene calls are TRBV7-8 and TRBJ2-7, with 7 bases that match TRBD2. The CDR3 runs to 14 residues. V lost 5 bases to trimming and J lost 2 bases; unmatched junction nucleotides: 6. Per the germline V gene, CDR1 is SGHVS and CDR2 is FQNEAQ. CDR3 residues: CASSPWTRPYEQYF. CDR3 coding DNA: TGTGCCAGCAGCCCCTGGACTAGACCCTACGAGCAGTACTTC.

This chain uses TRBV11-2 with TRBJ2-7; D may be TRBD2 (5 bases). CDR3 length: 15 residues. The V end lost 0 bases, the J end lost 4 bases, and 13 bases lay between the germline ends. CDR1 and CDR2 from the germline V gene are SGHAT and FQNNGV. This CDR3 is CASSLEYGEPYEQYF. The CDR3 nucleotides read TGTGCCAGCAGCTTAGAGTACGGGGAGCCATACGAGCAGTACTTC.

As DNA, the CDR3 is TGTGCCAGCAGTTTTGCGGGGAATGAGCAGTTCTTC. Its protein product is CASSFAGNEQFF. The chain combines TRBV28 with TRBJ2-1; possible D gene TRBD2, 6 bases. Germline V gene lookup returns CDR1 MDHEN and CDR2 SYDVKM. Trimming shortened V by 3 bases and J by 7 bases, and 7 bases separated the two germline ends. The CDR3 extends over 12 amino acids.

The chain uses TRBV6-1 and TRBJ2-5, with D hard to call. The germline V and J ends were trimmed by 4 bases and 5 bases, with 8 bases remaining between them. The CDR3 sequence is 12 residues long. Germline CDR1 MNHNS, CDR2 SASEGT. CDR3 DNA sequence: TGTGCCAGCAGTGCAGCGTGGGAGACCCAGTACTTC. This translates into CASSAAWETQYF.

The chain links TRBV19 to TRBJ1-1; 7 bases are shared with TRBD1. V shed 2 bases, J shed 1 base, and the junction held 7 bases outside the gene matches. Germline CDR1 LNHDA, CDR2 SQIVND (reference sequence). The CDR3 totals 16 residues. The CDR3 spells CASSISSRQGNTEAFF. As DNA, the CDR3 is TGTGCCAGTAGTATATCATCGCGACAGGGGAACACTGAAGCTTTCTTT.

The chain couples TRBV28 to TRBJ2-1; D perhaps matches TRBD2 (5 bases). Per germline, CDR1 MDHEN and CDR2 SYDVKM. The CDR3 contains 13 residues. Deletions cut 4 bases from V and 2 bases from J, with 6 bases between. In DNA form, the CDR3 reads TGTGCCAGCAGTTCCGGGACCTACAATGAGCAGTTCTTC. Translating gives CASSSGTYNEQFF. Full variable domain (missing parts from reference TRBV28 and TRBJ2-1): DVKVTQSSRYLVKRTGEKVFLECVQDMDHENMFWYRQDPGLGLRLIYFSYDVKMKEKGDIPEGYSVSREKKERFSLILESASTNQTSMYLCASSSGTYNEQFFGPGTRLTVL.

J is TRBJ2-1 and V is TRBV7-8, with D perhaps given as TRBD1 or TRBD2 (5 bases each). The CDR3 has 13 amino acids. Germline V gene data show CDR1 as SGHVS and CDR2 as FQNEAQ. V was pared by 0 bases and J by 9 bases, with 9 bases between. CDR3 in amino acids: CASSLAPGSEQFF. The CDR3 region has the DNA TGTGCCAGCAGCTTAGCGCCAGGGAGTGAGCAGTTCTTC.

The rearrangement joins TRBV7-9 to TRBJ1-1, with D uncertain. This CDR3 has 12 amino acids. Germline CDR1 SEHNR, CDR2 FQNEAQ (reference sequence). V was trimmed by 2 bases and J by 5 bases, leaving 6 bases between them. CDR3 protein: CASSLMGTEAFF. In nucleotides, the CDR3 is TGTGCCAGCAGCTTAATGGGGACTGAAGCTTTCTTT.

The J gene is TRBJ2-1, the V gene TRBV6-1; 7 bases agree with TRBD1. Germline CDR1 reads MNHNS; CDR2 reads SASEGT. V shed 3 bases and J 10 bases; nucleotides not matched to a gene: 9. The CDR3 sequence is 14 residues long. This CDR3 reads CASSEKGARSEQFF. The CDR3 nucleotides read TGTGCCAGCAGTGAGAAGGGGGCCAGATCCGAGCAGTTCTTC.

There are a few counts of this clone. This chain connects TRBV6-1 to TRBJ2-1, with 7 bases lining up with TRBD2. This CDR3 has 14 residues. Unmatched junction bases numbered 15, after V lost 11 bases and J lost 8 bases. Germline CDR1 reads MNHNS; CDR2 reads SASEGT. DNA for the CDR3: TGTGCCCGCCTCCCCCGCGGGAGTGGGGATGAGCAGTTCTTC. Translation: CARLPRGSGDEQFF.

The DNA of the CDR3 is TGTGCCAGCAGCCTCGGGGGGGGTGACCAAGGCGGCTACACCTTC. Translating gives CASSLGGGDQGGYTF. This chain links TRBV7-9 with TRBJ1-2, with D maybe TRBD1 (5 bases). Deletions cut 5 bases from V and 8 bases from J, with 21 bases between. The CDR3 is made up of 15 amino acids. Germline-derived CDR1 and CDR2 are SEHNR and FQNEAQ (reference sequence). The full variable domain, completed using reference TRBV7-9 and TRBJ1-2, is DTGVSQNPRHKITKRGQNVTFRCDPISEHNRLYWYRQTLGQGPEFLTYFQNEAQLEKSRLLSDRFSAERPKGSFSTLEIQRTEQGDSAMYLCASSLGGGDQGGYTFGSGTRLTVV.

This clone has just one count. The chain recombines TRBV7-8 with TRBJ2-7, with 9 bases identical to TRBD1. Per germline, CDR1 SGHVS and CDR2 FQNEAQ. This CDR3 is 15 amino acids long. The J segment lost 1 base and the V segment lost 4 bases, leaving 5 bases of the junction unmatched. For the CDR3, the DNA is TGTGCCAGCAGCTCCGGACAGGGGATTTCCTACGAGCAGTACTTC. Its protein product is CASSSGQGISYEQYF.

This clone was recorded once. J is TRBJ2-5 and V is TRBV11-3; 7 bases are shared with TRBD1. Gene TRBJ2-7 matches the end of the DNA better, so the J call may be wrong. The CDR3 loop spans 13 amino acids. Germline V lookup: CDR1 SGHNT, CDR2 YENEEA. CDR3 in amino acids: CASRYRGGYEQYF. The CDR3 bases are TGTGCCAGCCGCTACAGGGGCGGCTACGAGCAGTACTTC.

Details on this clone: Different DNA sequences within this sample yield the same CDR3. DNA for the CDR3: TGCGCCAGCAGCTTGGACGGTTACAATGAGCAGTTCTTC. It encodes CASSLDGYNEQFF. This chain connects TRBV5-1 to TRBJ2-1; D not certain. Germline lookup yields CDR1 SGHRS and CDR2 YFSETQ. V was pared by 0 bases and J by 4 bases, with 5 bases between. The CDR3 length is 13 residues. Full variable domain (remainder filled in from reference TRBV5-1 and TRBJ2-1): KAGVTQTPRYLIKTRGQQVTLSCSPISGHRSVSWYQQTPGQGLQFLFEYFSETQRNKGNFPGRFSGRQFSNSRSEMNVSTLELGDSALYLCASSLDGYNEQFFGPGTRLTVL.

This clone appeared a few times. The chain uses TRBV4-1 and TRBJ2-7, with TRBD1 matching over 8 bases. Germline values: CDR1 MGHRA, CDR2 YSYEKL. The V and J ends lost 1 base and 4 bases, in that order; junction bases with no gene match: 3. This CDR3 has 14 amino acids. CDR3: CASSQVTGGYEQYF. The CDR3 DNA reads as TGCGCCAGCAGCCAAGTTACAGGGGGGTACGAGCAGTACTTC.

The V gene is TRBV18, the J gene TRBJ2-1; no reliable D call. The CDR3 has 13 residues. Germline V gene lookup returns CDR1 KGHSH and CDR2 LQKENI. V was trimmed by 6 bases and J by 6 bases, leaving 12 bases between them. In DNA form, the CDR3 reads TGTGCCAGCTCGTGGTACGCCGGCAATGAGCAGTTCTTC. Its translation is CASSWYAGNEQFF.

The CDR3 loop reads CASSWTGASYEQYF. CDR3 in DNA: TGTGCCAGCAGTTGGACAGGGGCGAGCTACGAGCAGTACTTC. This chain connects TRBV28 to TRBJ2-7; 9 bases align to TRBD1. The germline V gene has CDR1 MDHEN and CDR2 SYDVKM. V was clipped by 4 bases and J by 3 bases; unmatched bases: 4. The CDR3 length is 14 residues.

The genes are TRBV30 and TRBJ1-1; D is possibly TRBD1 (6 bases). CDR1 is GTSNPN and CDR2 is SVGIG in the germline V gene (reference sequence). This CDR3 is 15 amino acids long. V was clipped by 4 bases and J by 3 bases, with 18 bases between them. The DNA for the CDR3 is TGTGCCTGGACCCGGAGGGGGTACGGGGACACTGAAGCTTTCTTT. Translation: CAWTRRGYGDTEAFF.

This clone has more than one count but fewer than ten. Other DNA sequences in this sample translate to the same CDR3. The chain joins TRBV7-9 to TRBJ2-5; 11 bases agree with TRBD1. V gave up 4 bases and J gave up 4 bases; unmatched junction bases: 5. The CDR3 runs 15 residues. CDR1 and CDR2 (germline): SEHNR, FQNEAQ (reference sequence). The CDR3 loop is CASSSGTGGLETQYF. The CDR3 coding sequence is TGTGCCAGCAGCTCGGGGACAGGGGGTTTAGAGACCCAGTACTTC. The complete variable domain, with remaining parts taken from reference TRBV7-9 and TRBJ2-5, reads DTGVSQNPRHKITKRGQNVTFRCDPISEHNRLYWYRQTLGQGPEFLTYFQNEAQLEKSRLLSDRFSAERPKGSFSTLEIQRTEQGDSAMYLCASSSGTGGLETQYFGPGTRLLVL.

The genes are TRBV19 and TRBJ1-5, with D uncertain. The ends were cut back, 3 bases at V and 0 bases at J, with 3 bases in the middle. In germline, CDR1 is LNHDA, CDR2 SQIVND (reference sequence). This CDR3 has 13 amino acids. The CDR3 loop is CASSMHSNQPQHF. CDR3 DNA sequence: TGTGCCAGTAGTATGCATAGCAATCAGCCCCAGCATTTT.

This chain uses TRBV10-3 with TRBJ2-1, with D possibly called TRBD1 or TRBD2 (6 bases each). From germline, CDR1 is ENHRY and CDR2 SYGVKD. The CDR3 has 15 amino acids. V shed 4 bases and J shed 5 bases, with 15 bases lying between them. The CDR3 DNA reads as TGTGCCATCAGTGGGGGGGCCCGATTAAACAATGAGCAGTTCTTC. Translating it yields CAISGGARLNNEQFF.